This is a list of T cell receptor beta chains from one sample in a study of blood T cell repertoires in COVID-19. Data came from immunoSEQ multiplex PCR; TCRdb stores just in-frame clones and leaves some out. Of 200,000 or so clones listed, more than 85% are singletons. The sequencing sample was made of peripheral blood. The source is a man aged 70 or older with active or convalescent COVID-19. CDR3s include the opening cysteine and the closing phenylalanine or tryptophan. Fields, in order: J gene, D gene, V gene, clone size, CDR3 DNA, CDR3 protein. The D gene is left open where the match is weak. Clone size is given for some rows only: seen once, a few or many times, or a class if the clone is expanded.

J gene: TRBJ1-4
D gene: TRBD1
V gene: TRBV5-6
clone size: -
CDR3 DNA: TGTGCCAGCAGCACCCAACGGCGGACAGGCCGTAATGAAAAACTGTTTTTT
CDR3 protein: CASSTQRRTGRNEKLFF

J gene: TRBJ1-3
D gene: -
V gene: TRBV21-1
clone size: -
CDR3 DNA: TGTGCCATCCCAAGAGACAGGAAACTAAACACCATATATTTT
CDR3 protein: CAIPRDRKLNTIYF

J gene: TRBJ2-7
D gene: -
V gene: TRBV5-6
clone size: once
CDR3 DNA: TGTGCCAGCAGCTTGCCCCCGGGGTACGAGCAGTACTTC
CDR3 protein: CASSLPPGYEQYF

J gene: TRBJ2-2
D gene: -
V gene: TRBV7-9
clone size: -
CDR3 DNA: TGTGCCAGCAGTCAGGGGTTAAACACCGGGGAGCTGTTTTTT
CDR3 protein: CASSQGLNTGELFF

J gene: TRBJ2-3
D gene: -
V gene: TRBV7-2
clone size: -
CDR3 DNA: TGTGCCAGCAGCTTAGCGTCCGGAGCGGGAGATACGCAGTATTTT
CDR3 protein: CASSLASGAGDTQYF

J gene: TRBJ1-5
D gene: TRBD1
V gene: TRBV19
clone size: -
CDR3 DNA: TGTGCCACCGGGACAGGGACTTATAGCAATCAGCCCCAGCATTTT
CDR3 protein: CATGTGTYSNQPQHF

J gene: TRBJ2-7
D gene: TRBD1
V gene: TRBV29-1
clone size: -
CDR3 DNA: TGCAGCGCCCGGGACAGCTACGAGCAGTACTTC
CDR3 protein: CSARDSYEQYF

J gene: TRBJ2-1
D gene: TRBD2
V gene: TRBV27
clone size: -
CDR3 DNA: TGTGCCACATACCGGACTAGCGGGGGGGCGTACAATGAGCAGTTCTTC
CDR3 protein: CATYRTSGGAYNEQFF

J gene: TRBJ2-3
D gene: TRBD2
V gene: TRBV7-9
clone size: -
CDR3 DNA: TGTGCCAGCAGCTTAGAGGGACTAGCGGGGGGCACAGATACGCAGTATTTT
CDR3 protein: CASSLEGLAGGTDTQYF

J gene: TRBJ2-1
D gene: -
V gene: TRBV11-3
clone size: -
CDR3 DNA: TGTGCCAGCAGCTTATCGGGCGGAGGTTACAATGAGCAGTTCTTC
CDR3 protein: CASSLSGGGYNEQFF

J gene: TRBJ2-7
D gene: -
V gene: TRBV11-2
clone size: -
CDR3 DNA: TGTGCCAGCAGCCCCCTGACTAGAACTTCCTACGAGCAGTACTTC
CDR3 protein: CASSPLTRTSYEQYF

J gene: TRBJ1-5
D gene: TRBD1
V gene: TRBV19
clone size: once
CDR3 DNA: TGTGCCAGTAGTATCGTCGGTGCAAGGGGGCACCAGCCCCAGCATTTT
CDR3 protein: CASSIVGARGHQPQHF

J gene: TRBJ1-5
D gene: TRBD1
V gene: TRBV28
clone size: -
CDR3 DNA: TGTGCCAGCACAGGACAGGGAAGCAATCAGCCCCAGCATTTT
CDR3 protein: CASTGQGSNQPQHF

J gene: TRBJ2-7
D gene: -
V gene: TRBV4-1
clone size: once
CDR3 DNA: TGCGCCAGCAGCCGAAGAACCGACAGCACCTACGAGCAGTACTTC
CDR3 protein: CASSRRTDSTYEQYF

J gene: TRBJ2-7
D gene: -
V gene: TRBV7-9
clone size: -
CDR3 DNA: TGTGCCAGCAGCTTAGTGGGCACCTACGAGCAGTACTTC
CDR3 protein: CASSLVGTYEQYF

J gene: TRBJ2-3
D gene: -
V gene: TRBV7-2
clone size: -
CDR3 DNA: TGTGCCAGCAGCTCGGACAGAACCCCTAGCACAGATACGCAGTATTTT
CDR3 protein: CASSSDRTPSTDTQYF

J gene: TRBJ1-2
D gene: -
V gene: TRBV30
clone size: -
CDR3 DNA: TGTGCCTGGAGTGCGACAGGACCCTATGGCTACACCTTC
CDR3 protein: CAWSATGPYGYTF

J gene: TRBJ2-7
D gene: -
V gene: TRBV11-2
clone size: -
CDR3 DNA: TGTGCCAGCAGCTTAGTTGGCAGGGACGAGCAGTACTTC
CDR3 protein: CASSLVGRDEQYF

J gene: TRBJ1-5
D gene: -
V gene: TRBV6-2/TRBV6-3
clone size: -
CDR3 DNA: TGTGCCAGCAGTTATAACCCAGGCCCCGGTTACAATCAGCCCCAGCATTTT
CDR3 protein: CASSYNPGPGYNQPQHF

J gene: TRBJ2-7
D gene: TRBD1
V gene: TRBV4-3
clone size: -
CDR3 DNA: TGCGCCAGCAGCCAAGCCCCGGGACAGGGCTACGAGCAGTACTTC
CDR3 protein: CASSQAPGQGYEQYF

J gene: TRBJ2-1
D gene: TRBD2
V gene: TRBV19
clone size: -
CDR3 DNA: TGTGCCAGTAGTATCCGCCATCGGGCGGGAGGGCCGCGGAATGAGCAGTTCTTC
CDR3 protein: CASSIRHRAGGPRNEQFF

J gene: TRBJ2-7
D gene: -
V gene: TRBV30
clone size: -
CDR3 DNA: TGTGCCTGGAGGGCACCGGGACAAGGGCGATTTTTTTTCGCCTACGAGCAGTACTTC
CDR3 protein: CAWRAPGQGRFFFAYEQYF

J gene: TRBJ1-6
D gene: -
V gene: TRBV12-3/TRBV12-4
clone size: -
CDR3 DNA: TGTGCCAGCAGTTTTGCCAGGGATTCACCCCTCCACTTT
CDR3 protein: CASSFARDSPLHF

J gene: TRBJ2-3
D gene: -
V gene: TRBV20-1
clone size: -
CDR3 DNA: TGCAGTGCTAGTCTGCCGGGGTCTAGCACAGATACGCAGTATTTT
CDR3 protein: CSASLPGSSTDTQYF

J gene: TRBJ1-6
D gene: TRBD1
V gene: TRBV6-5
clone size: -
CDR3 DNA: TGTGCCAGCAAGAGGACAGGGCCCTATAATTCACCCCTCCACTTT
CDR3 protein: CASKRTGPYNSPLHF

J gene: TRBJ2-3
D gene: TRBD1
V gene: TRBV20-1
clone size: -
CDR3 DNA: TGCAGTGCTAGTGTGGACAGGCGCCTCACAGATACGCAGTATTTT
CDR3 protein: CSASVDRRLTDTQYF

J gene: TRBJ2-7
D gene: TRBD1
V gene: TRBV30
clone size: -
CDR3 DNA: TGTGCCTGGAGTACGGGACAGGGTCCTTCACTCTCCTACGAGCAGTACTTC
CDR3 protein: CAWSTGQGPSLSYEQYF

J gene: TRBJ2-2
D gene: TRBD2
V gene: TRBV5-4
clone size: -
CDR3 DNA: TGTGCCAGCAGCCAGCGGGATACAAACACCGGGGAGCTGTTTTTT
CDR3 protein: CASSQRDTNTGELFF